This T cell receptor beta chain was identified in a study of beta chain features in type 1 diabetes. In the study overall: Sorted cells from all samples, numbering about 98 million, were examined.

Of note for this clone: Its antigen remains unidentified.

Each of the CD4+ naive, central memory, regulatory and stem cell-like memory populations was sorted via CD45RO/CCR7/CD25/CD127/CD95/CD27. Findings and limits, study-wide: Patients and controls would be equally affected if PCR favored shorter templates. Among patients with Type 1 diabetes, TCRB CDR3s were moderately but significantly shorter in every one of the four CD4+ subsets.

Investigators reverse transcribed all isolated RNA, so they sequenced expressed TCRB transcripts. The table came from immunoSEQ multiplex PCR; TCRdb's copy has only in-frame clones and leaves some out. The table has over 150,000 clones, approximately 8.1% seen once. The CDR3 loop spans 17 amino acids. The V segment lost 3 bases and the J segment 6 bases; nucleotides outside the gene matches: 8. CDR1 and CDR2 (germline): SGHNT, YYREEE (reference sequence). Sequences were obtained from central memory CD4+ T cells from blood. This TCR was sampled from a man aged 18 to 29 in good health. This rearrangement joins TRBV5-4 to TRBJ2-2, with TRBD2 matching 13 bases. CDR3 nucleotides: TGTGCCAGCAGCTCCGGACTAGCGGGGGACGGAGCCGGGGAGCTGTTTTTT. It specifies CASSSGLAGDGAGELFF.